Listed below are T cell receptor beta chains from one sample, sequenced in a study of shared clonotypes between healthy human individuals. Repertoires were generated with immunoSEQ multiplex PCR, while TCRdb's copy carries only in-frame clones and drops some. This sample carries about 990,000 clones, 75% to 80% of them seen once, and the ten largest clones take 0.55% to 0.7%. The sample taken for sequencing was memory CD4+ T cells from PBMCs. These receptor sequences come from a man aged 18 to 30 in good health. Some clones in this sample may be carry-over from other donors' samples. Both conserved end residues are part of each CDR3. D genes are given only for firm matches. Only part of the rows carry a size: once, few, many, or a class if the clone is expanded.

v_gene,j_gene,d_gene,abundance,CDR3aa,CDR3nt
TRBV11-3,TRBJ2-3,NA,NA,CASSSGLGGEVDTQYF,TGTGCCAGCAGCTCGGGCCTGGGGGGCGAGGTAGATACGCAGTATTTT
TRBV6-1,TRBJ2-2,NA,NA,CASSDARDLTGELFF,TGTGCCAGCAGTGACGCCAGGGACCTCACCGGGGAGCTGTTTTTT
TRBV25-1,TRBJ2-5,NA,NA,CASSDVGKETQYF,TGTGCCAGCAGTGATGTGGGGAAGGAGACCCAGTACTTC
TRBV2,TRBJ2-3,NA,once,CASAKEWGTDTQYF,TGTGCCAGCGCCAAGGAGTGGGGTACAGATACGCAGTATTTT
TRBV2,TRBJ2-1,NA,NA,CASSVSRDNEQFF,TGTGCCAGCAGTGTATCCAGGGACAATGAGCAGTTCTTC
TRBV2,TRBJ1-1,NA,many,CASSLQRNTEAFF,TGTGCCAGCAGTCTGCAGCGGAACACTGAAGCTTTCTTT
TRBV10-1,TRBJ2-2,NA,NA,CASSEGGHLNTGELFF,TGCGCCAGCAGTGAAGGGGGGCACCTGAACACCGGGGAGCTGTTTTTT
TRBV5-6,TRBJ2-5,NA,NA,CASSLSASAYQETQYF,TGTGCCAGCAGCTTGTCGGCTAGCGCATACCAAGAGACCCAGTACTTC
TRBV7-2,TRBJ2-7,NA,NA,CASSLALAGAYEQYF,TGTGCCAGCAGCTTAGCACTAGCAGGGGCGTACGAGCAGTACTTC
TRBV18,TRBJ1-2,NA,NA,CASSPGTLPATDGYTF,TGTGCCAGCTCACCCGGGACTCTACCTGCCACAGACGGCTACACCTTC
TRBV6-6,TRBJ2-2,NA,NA,CASSWVRALNTGELFF,TGTGCCAGCAGTTGGGTCCGGGCGTTGAACACCGGGGAGCTGTTTTTT
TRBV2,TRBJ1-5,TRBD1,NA,CASTRGDRGKDQPQHF,TGTGCCAGCACGAGGGGCGACAGGGGGAAGGATCAGCCCCAGCATTTT
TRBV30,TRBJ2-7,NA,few,CAWGEGTLSYEQYF,TGTGCCTGGGGAGAGGGGACATTATCCTACGAGCAGTACTTC
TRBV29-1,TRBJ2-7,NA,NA,CSVASGHEQYF,TGCAGCGTTGCGAGTGGACACGAGCAGTACTTC
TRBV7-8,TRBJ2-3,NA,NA,CASSTGLSTDTQYF,TGTGCCAGCAGCACGGGACTGAGCACAGATACGCAGTATTTT
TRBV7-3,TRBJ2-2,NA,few,CASSLRSGELFF,TGTGCCAGCAGCTTAAGGTCCGGGGAGCTGTTTTTT
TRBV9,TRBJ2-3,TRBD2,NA,CASSEREPDTQYF,TGTGCCAGCAGCGAGCGGGAGCCAGATACGCAGTATTTT
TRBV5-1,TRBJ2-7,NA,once,CASRWTIDTYEQYF,TGCGCCAGCAGGTGGACAATTGACACCTACGAGCAGTACTTC
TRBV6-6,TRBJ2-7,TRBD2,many,CASSLAGREQYF,TGTGCCAGCAGCCTAGCGGGACGGGAGCAGTACTTC
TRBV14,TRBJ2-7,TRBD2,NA,CASSLGTSGSYYEQYF,TGTGCCAGCAGCCTGGGGACTAGCGGGAGTTACTACGAGCAGTACTTC
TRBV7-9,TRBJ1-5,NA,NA,CAGSADNGDQPQHF,TGTGCCGGCAGCGCCGACAATGGCGATCAGCCCCAGCATTTT
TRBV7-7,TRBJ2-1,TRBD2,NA,CASSWGLAGVDEQFF,TGTGCCAGCAGCTGGGGACTAGCGGGAGTAGATGAGCAGTTCTTC
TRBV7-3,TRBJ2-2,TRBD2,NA,CASSLTSGRASGELFF,TGTGCCAGCAGCTTAACTAGCGGGAGGGCCTCCGGGGAGCTGTTTTTT
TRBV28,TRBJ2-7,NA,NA,CASRSQEQYF,TGTGCCAGCAGATCCCAAGAGCAGTACTTC
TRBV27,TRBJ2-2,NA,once,CASSYRAGTGELFF,TGTGCCAGCAGTTACAGGGCGGGCACCGGGGAGCTGTTTTTT
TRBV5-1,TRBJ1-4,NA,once,CASSLTETNEKLFF,TGCGCCAGCAGCTTGACAGAGACTAATGAAAAACTGTTTTTT
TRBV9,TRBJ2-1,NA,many,CASSVGSFEQFF,TGTGCCAGCAGCGTAGGGAGTTTCGAGCAGTTCTTC
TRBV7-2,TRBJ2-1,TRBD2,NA,CASSPPIGTSGRAEQFF,TGTGCCAGCAGCCCCCCGATAGGGACTAGCGGGAGGGCTGAGCAGTTCTTC
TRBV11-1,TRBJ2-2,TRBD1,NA,CASSFSQGAGELFF,TGTGCCAGCAGCTTTTCACAGGGGGCCGGGGAGCTGTTTTTT
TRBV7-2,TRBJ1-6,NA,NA,CASSLLGYNSPLHF,TGTGCCAGCAGCTTACTGGGCTATAATTCACCCCTCCACTTT
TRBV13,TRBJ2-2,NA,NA,CASSPFPRLVSNTGELFF,TGTGCCAGCAGCCCCTTCCCCCGACTAGTTAGCAACACCGGGGAGCTGTTTTTT
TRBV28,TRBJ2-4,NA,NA,CASNQGQTKNIQYF,TGTGCCAGCAATCAGGGTCAGACCAAAAACATTCAGTACTTC
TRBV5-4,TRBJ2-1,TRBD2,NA,CASSYPGLAGGQSYNEQFF,TGTGCCAGCAGCTACCCGGGACTAGCGGGAGGTCAGTCCTACAATGAGCAGTTCTTC
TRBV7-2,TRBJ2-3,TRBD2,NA,CASSLRSLAGAPTDTQYF,TGTGCCAGCAGCTTAAGATCCTTAGCGGGGGCCCCCACAGATACGCAGTATTTT
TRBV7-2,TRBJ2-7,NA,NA,CASSTRGLEQYF,TGTGCCAGCAGCACCCGGGGCCTCGAGCAGTACTTC
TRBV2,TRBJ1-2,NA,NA,CASSRGPLRGYTF,TGTGCCAGCAGTCGGGGCCCCCTCAGGGGCTACACCTTC
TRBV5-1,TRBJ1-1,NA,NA,CASSLEEGVAEAFF,TGCGCCAGCAGCTTGGAAGAGGGAGTGGCTGAAGCTTTCTTT
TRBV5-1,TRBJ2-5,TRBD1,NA,CASSPQQGFQETQYF,TGCGCCAGCAGCCCGCAACAGGGGTTCCAAGAGACCCAGTACTTC
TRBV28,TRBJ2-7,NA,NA,CASSLRRQKNYEQYF,TGTGCCAGCAGCCTTCGCAGACAGAAAAACTACGAGCAGTACTTC
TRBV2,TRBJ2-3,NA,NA,CASSEVSSGGTDTQYF,TGTGCCAGCAGTGAGGTTAGTAGCGGAGGCACAGATACGCAGTATTTT
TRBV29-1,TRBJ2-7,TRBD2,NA,CSGAASGSKGEQYF,TGCAGCGGCGCCGCTAGCGGGAGTAAGGGCGAGCAGTACTTC
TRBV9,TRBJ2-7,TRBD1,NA,CASSTGQGLQYF,TGTGCCAGCAGCACCGGACAGGGCTTGCAGTACTTC